The following is a TCR beta chain sequence with its context. This receptor's antigen is unknown. A junction end diverges from the germline sequence, so it may reflect a read error. The approximately 40 donors, aged 6 to 90 years, were systemically healthy Caucasian individuals from Russia. Roughly 9.5 milliliters of peripheral blood were drawn from each donor into EDTA-treated Vacutainer tubes. Ficoll-Paque density-gradient centrifugation was used to isolate PBMCs, with at least 6 million per sample. Total RNA was extracted from PBMCs with Trizol reagent, with at least 5.5 micrograms obtained per sample. For every donor, flow cytometry on a PBMC aliquot measured the percentage of naive CD45RAhigh/CD27high T cells. The source of the sample is a study of blood T cells in healthy people across ages (dated by TCRdb to the mid-2010s). At the level of the whole study: In model experiments, roughly one uniquely barcoded TCR beta cDNA molecule per two T cells was captured by template switching. For two donors (one aged 18 to 30 and one aged 80 or older), the study analyzed two additional independent replicas of 1 million unique cDNA reads from the same blood draw. To avoid experimental bias, donors of different ages were spread randomly across the sequencing lanes. Using deep sequencing normalized with unique cDNA molecular identifiers, the study measured how TCR beta repertoire diversity changes with age. The donors were split into four age groups: young (average 16 years), middle-aged (39), aged (over 55) and long-lived (under 90).

Summary of the overall study and its limitations: Estimates of total diversity from one million sequenced T cells were regarded as lower bounds and underestimates. Observed TCR beta diversity per million T cells fell roughly linearly with age, and a significant reduction was already apparent by age roughly 40. A strong correlation was found between observed TCR beta diversity and the percentage of naive T cells measured by flow cytometry. Compared with the aged group, the long-lived group had more naive CD4+ T cells, fewer expanded clones and increased TCR diversity, a pattern suggesting age selection. The CMV infection status of donors was not known, potentially confounding age-related changes in expanded clonotypes. Bulk unsorted PBMC profiling prevented conclusive comparison of naive and antigen-experienced compartments.

CDR1 and CDR2 are drawn from the germline V gene (reference sequence): LGHDT, YNNKEL. The CDR3 contains 14 residues, cysteine and phenylalanine counted. Solely the CDR3 DNA is kept, with 42 bases framed from the first base. Receptors were amplified or captured by 5' RACE. These reads were obtained on an Illumina HiSeq 2500. A second PCR of about 7 to 12 cycles was run with a J-beta primer mix and a sample-barcoded 5' primer. A template-switch 5' adaptor carrying 12 random nucleotides introduced a unique molecular identifier onto each TCR beta cDNA molecule. At least 3 million CDR3-containing paired-end reads were obtained from each sample. The Mint cDNA synthesis kit, primed by a TRBC-specific oligonucleotide, was used to synthesize first-strand cDNA from all RNA. After uracil-DNA glycosylase treatment, a first 18-cycle PCR used universal primers M1SS and BC2_uni_R on all cDNA. In the source study's methods: Normalization of each sample was performed by random selection of 1 million high-quality reads, each carrying a distinct molecular identifier. Reads with shared molecular identifiers were discarded instead of being binned into consensus sequences. MiTCR, run with a Q25 quality threshold and the strictest error-elimination algorithm, handled CDR3 identification, clonotype clustering and error correction. A nonparametric unseen species model with Euler transformation was used to estimate lower-bound total TCR beta diversity. Clones were called with MiXCR by TCRdb after fastp trimmed the public reads at Q25, and only in-frame beta chains were retained. Under each unique CDR3 protein, matching rows form one entry showing the most common genes and DNA. These V and J calls originate from TCRdb's pipeline instead of the authors' own analysis. The table for this sample lists 1.5 million to 2 million distinct CDR3 sequences; about 35% of them were counted only once. 10% to 12% of the sample belongs to the ten largest clones.

The chain is encoded by TRBV3-1 joined to TRBJ1-1; TRBD1 is a weak D gene call, 6 bases matching. Sequencing was done on a sample of blood. The receptor was derived from a woman aged 25 to 39 in good health. The DNA sequence is TGTGCCTGCAGCCCCACAGGGACGGACACTGAAGCTTTCTTT. It specifies CACSPTGTDTEAFF.